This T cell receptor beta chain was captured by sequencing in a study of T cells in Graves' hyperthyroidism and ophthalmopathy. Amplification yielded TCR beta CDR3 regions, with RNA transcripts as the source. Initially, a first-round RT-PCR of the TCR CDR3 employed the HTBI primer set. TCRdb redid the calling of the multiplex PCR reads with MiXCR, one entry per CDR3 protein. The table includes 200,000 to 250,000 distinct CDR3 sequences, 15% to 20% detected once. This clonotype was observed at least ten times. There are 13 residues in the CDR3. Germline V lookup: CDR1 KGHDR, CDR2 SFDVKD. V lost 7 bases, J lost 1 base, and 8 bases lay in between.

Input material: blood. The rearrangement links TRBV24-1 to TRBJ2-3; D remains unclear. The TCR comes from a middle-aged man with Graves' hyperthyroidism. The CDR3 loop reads CATSPMGTDTQYF. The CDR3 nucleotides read TGTGCCACCAGCCCTATGGGCACAGATACGCAGTATTTT.